This is a list of T cell receptor beta chains from one sample in a study of blood T cell repertoires in COVID-19. The protocol was immunoSEQ multiplex PCR, while the TCRdb copy is restricted to in-frame clones and leaves out a portion. The sample lists 190,000 or so clones, around 87% occurring once. What was sequenced was peripheral blood. Every receptor here comes from a young woman who had recovered from COVID-19. The CDR3 runs from the conserved cysteine through the conserved F or W. D genes are given only for firm matches. Size is stated for part of the rows, as once, few or many counts, or as a class when the clone is expanded.

J | size | D | V | DNA | CDR3
TRBJ2-1 | . | TRBD1 | TRBV19 | TGTGCCAGTACGGTAACAGGGGGATACAATGAGCAGTTCTTC | CASTVTGGYNEQFF
TRBJ1-1 | . | . | TRBV29-1 | TGCAGCGTTGAGGTTGATGCGACTGAAGCTTTCTTT | CSVEVDATEAFF
TRBJ1-6 | . | . | TRBV5-1 | TGCGCCAGCAGCTTGCAGACTCTGGGAGATTCACCCCTCCACTTT | CASSLQTLGDSPLHF
TRBJ2-5 | . | . | TRBV5-1 | TGCGCCAGCAGGGGGGGTCCTCAAGAGACCCAGTACTTC | CASRGGPQETQYF
TRBJ2-1 | . | . | TRBV14 | TGTGCCAGCAGCCCACTTTCTCGACTAGGGTGGGACAATGAGCAGTTCTTC | CASSPLSRLGWDNEQFF
TRBJ1-1 | . | . | TRBV19 | TGTGCCAGTAGTGCAGATCCCTCCCGAGGGAACACTGAAGCTTTCTTT | CASSADPSRGNTEAFF
TRBJ2-2 | . | . | TRBV6-4 | TGTGCCAGCAGTGACAACTCCCACACCGGGGAGCTGTTTTTT | CASSDNSHTGELFF
TRBJ1-5 | . | TRBD1 | TRBV27 | TGTGCCAGCAGTTCTCAGGGGGTGGCTCAGCCCCAGCATTTT | CASSSQGVAQPQHF
TRBJ1-1 | . | TRBD1 | TRBV9 | TGTGCCAGCAGAGTGGGGACAGGGGATGACACTGAAGCTTTCTTT | CASRVGTGDDTEAFF
TRBJ1-2 | . | TRBD1 | TRBV24-1 | TGTGCCACCAGTGAGCAGGGACAGTATGGCTACACCTTC | CATSEQGQYGYTF
TRBJ2-7 | . | TRBD1 | TRBV6-5 | TGTGCCAGTGGACAGGGGACCGACGAGCAGTACTTC | CASGQGTDEQYF
TRBJ2-1 | . | TRBD1 | TRBV19 | TGTGCCAGTAAATTCAGGACAGGGTTTCATGAGCAGTTCTTC | CASKFRTGFHEQFF
TRBJ2-7 | . | . | TRBV20-1 | TGCAGTGCGGAGCGGGCCAACGAGCAGTACTTC | CSAERANEQYF
TRBJ1-4 | . | . | TRBV4-3 | TGCGCCAGCGCGGATGCAACTAATGAAAAACTGTTTTTT | CASADATNEKLFF
TRBJ1-6 | . | . | TRBV5-1 | TGCGCCAGCAGCTTGTCGGGTATATCAGATTCACCCCTCCACTTT | CASSLSGISDSPLHF
TRBJ1-2 | once | . | TRBV9 | TGTGCCAGCAGCGTCAGTGTTAACTATGGCTACACCTTC | CASSVSVNYGYTF
TRBJ2-2 | many | TRBD1 | TRBV25-1 | TGTGCCAGCAGTGGATTCAGGGGGTACACCGGGGAGCTGTTTTTT | CASSGFRGYTGELFF
TRBJ1-1 | . | TRBD1 | TRBV3-1/TRBV3-2 | TGTGCCAGCAGCCTGCAGGACAGGCGGACTGAAGCTTTCTTT | CASSLQDRRTEAFF
TRBJ1-5 | . | . | TRBV18 | TGTGCCAGTTTACTCAAGCCAAATCAGCCCCAGCATTTT | CASLLKPNQPQHF
TRBJ2-1 | . | TRBD2 | TRBV7-6 | TGTGCCAGCAGCTTAGTTGGCGGGAGAGGCAATGAGCAGTTCTTC | CASSLVGGRGNEQFF
TRBJ2-2 | . | TRBD1 | TRBV3-1/TRBV3-2 | TGTGCCAGCAGGCGAACGGGGCCCCCAGGGGGCGGGGAGCTGTTTTTT | CASRRTGPPGGGELFF
TRBJ1-1 | . | TRBD1 | TRBV24-1 | TGTGCCACCAGTGAAGTGACAGGGAGTCCTGCTTTCTTT | CATSEVTGSPAFF
TRBJ2-2 | many | . | TRBV9 | TGTGCCAGCAGCCCAGTCGGGACTGGCGGGGAGCTGTTTTTT | CASSPVGTGGELFF
TRBJ2-2 | few | . | TRBV4-3 | TGCGCCAGCAGCCCCTCACCGGGGGGCGGAACCGGGGAGCTGTTTTTT | CASSPSPGGGTGELFF
TRBJ1-5 | . | . | TRBV20-1 | TGCAGTGCTAGTTTACACAGGGCGAGCAATCAGCCCCAGCATTTT | CSASLHRASNQPQHF
TRBJ2-6 | . | . | TRBV5-1 | TGCGCCAGCAGCCTTGGGCTTTCTGGGGCCAACGTCCTGACTTTC | CASSLGLSGANVLTF
TRBJ2-5 | . | . | TRBV9 | TGTGCCAGCAGCGGGCGGCCACAAGAGACCCAGTACTTC | CASSGRPQETQYF
TRBJ1-4 | . | . | TRBV5-6 | TGTGCCAGCAGCTTGGGGGCAGGGGTCGGAGAAAAACTGTTTTTT | CASSLGAGVGEKLFF
TRBJ1-1 | once | TRBD1 | TRBV5-6 | TGTGCCAGCCTCGGGACAGGTGGTCGAGACACTGAAGCTTTCTTT | CASLGTGGRDTEAFF
TRBJ1-6 | . | TRBD1 | TRBV7-7 | TGTGCCAGCAGCCGAGACAGGGGTTCACCCCTCCACTTT | CASSRDRGSPLHF
TRBJ2-5 | . | TRBD2 | TRBV7-9 | TGTGCCAGCAAAGGGATGGGACTATTGTGGGCGGAGACCCAGTACTTC | CASKGMGLLWAETQYF
TRBJ1-4 | . | TRBD1 | TRBV3-1/TRBV3-2 | TGTGCCAGCAGCCCACTACGACAGGGGCATAATGAAAAACTGTTTTTT | CASSPLRQGHNEKLFF
TRBJ1-1 | . | . | TRBV18 | TGTGCCAGCTCCCTGGGGGGCGGGAGATCGAGCACTGAAGCTTTCTTT | CASSLGGGRSSTEAFF
TRBJ2-2 | few | TRBD1 | TRBV7-9 | TGTGCCAGCAGCCCCGGGACAGGGAACACCGGGGAGCTGTTTTTT | CASSPGTGNTGELFF
TRBJ1-2 | . | . | TRBV4-3 | TGCGCCAGCAGCCAAGATGTCACAGATTATGGCTACACCTTC | CASSQDVTDYGYTF
TRBJ2-5 | . | TRBD1 | TRBV18 | TGTGCCAGCTCACGGGGCACGACAGTCGACAGGGGAGAGACCCAGTACTTC | CASSRGTTVDRGETQYF
TRBJ2-2 | . | TRBD2 | TRBV5-8 | TGTGCCAGCAGCTTTCCCTCGCGGGGGGGCCCGTACACCGGGGAGCTGTTTTTT | CASSFPSRGGPYTGELFF
TRBJ1-6 | . | . | TRBV6-4 | TGTGCCAGCAGTGATGGGGGGGCCGGTACACCCCTCCACTTT | CASSDGGAGTPLHF
TRBJ2-1 | . | TRBD2 | TRBV7-8 | TGTGCCAGCAGCTCCGAGACTAGCGGAGCCTACAATGAGCAGTTCTTC | CASSSETSGAYNEQFF
TRBJ2-5 | . | . | TRBV14 | TGTGCCAGCAACCGGGCAGGGTTAGGCCAAGAGACCCAGTACTTC | CASNRAGLGQETQYF
TRBJ1-3 | . | TRBD1 | TRBV7-2 | TGTGCCAGCAGCTTGGGCCTAACAGGGGTCGCTGGAAACACCATATATTTT | CASSLGLTGVAGNTIYF
TRBJ1-4 | . | . | TRBV6-5 | TGTGCCAGCAGTTACACAGGCTGGGGAAGCAATGAAAAACTGTTTTTT | CASSYTGWGSNEKLFF
TRBJ1-1 | . | . | TRBV7-3 | TGTGCCAGCAACGACGGCGGGAACACTGAAGCTTTCTTT | CASNDGGNTEAFF
TRBJ2-2 | . | TRBD1 | TRBV19 | TGTGCCAGTAGTATGGGGACAGGGGTTCTGCGGTACACCGGGGAGCTGTTTTTT | CASSMGTGVLRYTGELFF
TRBJ2-7 | . | TRBD2 | TRBV6-5 | TGTGCCAGCAGTTACTCGGGGACGGGGGGGCAATACGAGCAGTACTTC | CASSYSGTGGQYEQYF
TRBJ1-5 | . | . | TRBV20-1 | TGCAGTGCTAGGAGTCAGCCCCAGCATTTT | CSARSQPQHF
TRBJ2-5 | . | . | TRBV7-9 | TGTGCCAGCAGCTGGACTGAACCCCAAGAGACCCAGTACTTC | CASSWTEPQETQYF
TRBJ1-5 | . | TRBD1 | TRBV6-5 | TGTGCCAGCACACAGGGGATCAATCAGCCCCAGCATTTT | CASTQGINQPQHF